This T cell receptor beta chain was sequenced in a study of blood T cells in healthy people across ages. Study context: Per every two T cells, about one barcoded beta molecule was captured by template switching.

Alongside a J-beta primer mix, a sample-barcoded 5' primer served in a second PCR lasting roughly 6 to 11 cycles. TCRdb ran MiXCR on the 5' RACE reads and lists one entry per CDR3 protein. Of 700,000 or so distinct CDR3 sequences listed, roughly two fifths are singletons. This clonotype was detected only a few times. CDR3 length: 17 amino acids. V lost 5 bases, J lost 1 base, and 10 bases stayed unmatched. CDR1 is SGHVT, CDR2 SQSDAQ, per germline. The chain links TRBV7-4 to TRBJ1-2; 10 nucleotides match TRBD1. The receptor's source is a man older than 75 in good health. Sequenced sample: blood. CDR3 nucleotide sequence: TGTGCCAGCAGCACCGCCGGGACAGGGGCGCATAACTATGGCTACACCTTC. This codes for CASSTAGTGAHNYGYTF.